These T cell receptor beta chains were read from a single sample in a study of cytomegalovirus exposure and HLA in healthy donors. Sequenced by immunoSEQ multiplex PCR; TCRdb stores in-frame clones only, minus some. The sample records 100,000 to 150,000 clones, 80% being singletons. The source material was PBMCs. The receptor source for this set is a man between 25 and 39 years old in good health and CMV-seronegative. Each CDR3 is given with its conserved first and last residue. D genes are given only for firm matches. The size of a clone is reported for some rows only, either as once, few or many, or as a class for expanded clones.

.,15,TRBJ1-5,TRBD1,TRBV6-5,TGTGCCAGCAACCGCGGGGGACAGGGAAGCCAGCCCCAGCATTTT,CASNRGGQGSQPQHF
.,15,TRBJ1-2,TRBD1,TRBV5-6,TGTGCCAGCGCCCATGCCCGGACAGGGGTCTATGGCTACACCTTC,CASAHARTGVYGYTF
.,16,TRBJ2-7,.,TRBV6-5,TGTGCCAGCAGTTACTCGATGTCAACCCGGGCCTACGAGCAGTACTTC,CASSYSMSTRAYEQYF
.,15,TRBJ2-7,TRBD1,TRBV25-1,TGTGCCAGCAGTGACCATCAGGGGGCGGGTTACGAGCAGTACTTC,CASSDHQGAGYEQYF
once,15,TRBJ2-7,TRBD2,TRBV10-3,TGTGCCATCAGTGAGTCAGGACTAGCGACCTACGAGCAGTACTTC,CAISESGLATYEQYF
.,12,TRBJ1-2,TRBD1,TRBV13,TGTGCCAGCAGCCGACAGGGCTATGGCTACACCTTC,CASSRQGYGYTF
.,12,TRBJ2-2,.,TRBV2,TGTGCCAGCCGACTGAGCACCGGGGAGCTGTTTTTT,CASRLSTGELFF
.,18,TRBJ1-5,.,TRBV11-3,TGTGCCAGCAGCTCCCTAGGGCAAAGGACGGGAGGTAGTCAGCCCCAGCATTTT,CASSSLGQRTGGSQPQHF
.,17,TRBJ2-3,TRBD1,TRBV4-1,TGCGCCAGCAGCCAGGAACATGGAGAGGGGGCCCGGGGTACGCAGTATTTT,CASSQEHGEGARGTQYF
.,15,TRBJ1-2,TRBD1,TRBV5-1,TGCGCCAGCAGCCCGGGACAGGGGAATGGCCATGGCTACACCTTC,CASSPGQGNGHGYTF
.,15,TRBJ2-7,.,TRBV6-5,TGTGCCAGCGTTTCCACCACCAATCCAGCGAACGAGCAGTACTTC,CASVSTTNPANEQYF
.,14,TRBJ1-5,TRBD1,TRBV5-6,TGTGCCAGCAGCTACGGACAGGGGGATCAGCCCCAGCATTTT,CASSYGQGDQPQHF
.,14,TRBJ2-7,.,TRBV28,TGTGCCAGCAGTTTAGTCAGGAATTCGTACGAGCAGTACTTC,CASSLVRNSYEQYF
.,14,TRBJ1-5,.,TRBV9,TGTGCCAGCAGCGCGGGGGGTCGTGATCAGCCCCAGCATTTT,CASSAGGRDQPQHF
.,13,TRBJ2-5,.,TRBV5-6,TGTGCCAGCAGCTTTGACACGGCACAGGCCCAGTACTTC,CASSFDTAQAQYF
.,13,TRBJ2-1,TRBD1,TRBV2,TGTGCCAGCAGTCCCGTTTGGACAGGGAAATTTTTCTTC,CASSPVWTGKFFF
.,16,TRBJ2-3,.,TRBV6-1,TGTGCCAGCAGTGTGGTCTCGGGGTGGAGGACAGATACGCAGTATTTT,CASSVVSGWRTDTQYF
.,13,TRBJ1-5,.,TRBV30,TGTGCCTGGAGTGTACAGGGCGATCAGCCCCAGCATTTT,CAWSVQGDQPQHF
.,15,TRBJ1-4,.,TRBV15,TGTGCCACCAGCGCGTACCGAACACTAGCTGAAAAACTGTTTTTT,CATSAYRTLAEKLFF
few,13,TRBJ2-7,.,TRBV5-1,TGCGCCAGCAGCCAGGACACAGGTTACGAGCAGTACTTC,CASSQDTGYEQYF
.,15,TRBJ1-5,.,TRBV4-1,TGCGCCAGCAGCTACTTCCGGGGGAGCAATCAGCCCCAGCATTTT,CASSYFRGSNQPQHF
.,17,TRBJ1-1,TRBD1,TRBV5-1,TGCGCCAGCAGCTTCTGGGGACAGGGGAAGGGGCGCACTGAAGCTTTCTTT,CASSFWGQGKGRTEAFF